The rows below give T cell receptor beta chains drawn from one sample of a study of cytomegalovirus exposure and HLA in healthy donors. The repertoire was sequenced with immunoSEQ multiplex PCR; TCRdb's copy has only in-frame clones and lacks some. The sample contains fewer than 400,000 clones, about nine tenths of which appear only once. Sequencing input: PBMCs. The receptors shown here come from a woman aged 18 to 35 in good health and CMV-seronegative. Each CDR3 is given with its conserved first and last residue. D genes are given only for firm matches. Clone size is not always given. Where it is, it says once, few, many or a class for expanded clones.

length: 16; D: NA; size: NA; J: TRBJ2-6; V: TRBV5-1; CDR3: CASSLGDTSGANVLTF; DNA: TGCGCCAGCAGCTTGGGAGACACCTCTGGGGCCAACGTCCTGACTTTC
length: 20; D: TRBD2; size: NA; J: TRBJ2-1; V: TRBV18; CDR3: CASSVRHDVEGLAVYNEQFF; DNA: TGTGCCAGCTCAGTCCGCCACGATGTGGAGGGACTAGCGGTCTACAATGAGCAGTTCTTC
length: 15; D: NA; size: NA; J: TRBJ1-4; V: TRBV18; CDR3: CASSPDSATNEKLFF; DNA: TGTGCCAGCTCACCCGACAGTGCAACTAATGAAAAACTGTTTTTT
length: 16; D: NA; size: NA; J: TRBJ1-4; V: TRBV9; CDR3: CASSPLGQLTNEKLFF; DNA: TGTGCCAGCAGCCCTCTCGGACAGCTAACTAATGAAAAACTGTTTTTT
length: 18; D: TRBD1; size: NA; J: TRBJ1-2; V: TRBV29-1; CDR3: CSVEDYQTGESSNYGYTF; DNA: TGCAGCGTTGAAGACTACCAGACAGGGGAGTCCTCTAACTATGGCTACACCTTC
length: 11; D: NA; size: NA; J: TRBJ1-3; V: TRBV27; CDR3: CASSQGNTIYF; DNA: TGTGCCAGTTCACAGGGAAACACCATATATTTT
length: 12; D: TRBD1; size: NA; J: TRBJ1-2; V: TRBV11-2; CDR3: CASTSGGYGYTF; DNA: TGTGCCAGCACCTCAGGGGGGTATGGCTACACCTTC
length: 14; D: NA; size: NA; J: TRBJ1-2; V: TRBV4-3; CDR3: CASSQDLWGDGYTF; DNA: TGCGCCAGCAGCCAAGATCTTTGGGGGGATGGCTACACCTTC
length: 13; D: NA; size: NA; J: TRBJ2-3; V: TRBV7-3; CDR3: CASSLSLADTQYF; DNA: TGTGCCAGCAGCTTATCACTCGCAGATACGCAGTATTTT
length: 15; D: NA; size: NA; J: TRBJ1-4; V: TRBV4-3; CDR3: CASSQDPREAEKLFF; DNA: TGCGCCAGCAGCCAAGATCCCAGGGAGGCTGAAAAACTGTTTTTT
length: 15; D: NA; size: NA; J: TRBJ2-1; V: TRBV7-8; CDR3: CASSLSRSSYNEQFF; DNA: TGTGCCAGCAGCTTATCAAGGAGCTCCTACAATGAGCAGTTCTTC
length: 19; D: TRBD2; size: NA; J: TRBJ2-1; V: TRBV5-1; CDR3: CASSSPLAPTSGRAYEQFF; DNA: TGCGCCAGCAGCTCCCCCCTTGCCCCGACTAGCGGGAGGGCCTATGAGCAGTTCTTC
length: 14; D: NA; size: NA; J: TRBJ2-7; V: TRBV5-1; CDR3: CASSLVSGAYEQYF; DNA: TGCGCCAGCAGCTTGGTTTCGGGGGCCTACGAGCAGTACTTC
length: 15; D: NA; size: NA; J: TRBJ1-3; V: TRBV27; CDR3: CASADRLLVGNTIYF; DNA: TGTGCCAGCGCTGATCGGTTGTTAGTTGGAAACACCATATATTTT
length: 15; D: TRBD2; size: NA; J: TRBJ2-1; V: TRBV5-1; CDR3: CASSPLAGGYNEQFF; DNA: TGCGCCAGCAGCCCTTTAGCGGGAGGCTACAATGAGCAGTTCTTC
length: 15; D: TRBD2; size: NA; J: TRBJ2-7; V: TRBV6-5; CDR3: CASSPYSGATYEQYF; DNA: TGTGCCAGCAGCCCCTATAGCGGGGCTACCTACGAGCAGTACTTC
length: 16; D: TRBD2; size: few; J: TRBJ2-7; V: TRBV27; CDR3: CASSPAGLGFGYEQYF; DNA: TGTGCCAGCAGTCCCGCGGGACTAGGGTTCGGGTACGAGCAGTACTTC
length: 13; D: NA; size: few; J: TRBJ2-7; V: TRBV28; CDR3: CASGWEDSYEQYF; DNA: TGTGCCAGCGGGTGGGAGGACTCCTACGAGCAGTACTTC